This T cell receptor beta chain was captured in a study of OX40 agonist ivuxolimab in advanced cancers. Overall study: Patient treatment consisted of intravenous ivuxolimab administration every 2 weeks at 0.01 to 10 mg/kg. The study's findings and limits: Researchers report that CD8+ T cells had, on average, more expanded clones than CD4+.

This CDR3 contains 15 residues. The ends were cut back, 2 bases at V and 0 bases at J, with 10 bases in the middle. The germline CDR1 and CDR2 sequences are LNHDA and SQIVND (reference sequence). Peripheral blood came from all dose cohorts at three timepoints. This clone was counted only a few times. Its antigen is still unknown. The data were produced by immunoSEQ multiplex PCR, yet TCRdb's version contains in-frame clones alone and is incomplete. The data hold some 80,000 clones, with roughly four fifths observed a single time. This rearrangement joins TRBV19 to TRBJ1-1, with D hard to call. The TCR originated in an adult with an advanced solid tumor such as melanoma, head and neck, liver or kidney cancer. The starting material was CD4+ or CD8+ T cells sorted from blood, obtained in a trial of the OX40 agonist ivuxolimab. CDR3 DNA: TGTGCCAGTAGTATAAGGCGTAGGGTGAACACTGAAGCTTTCTTT. Residues: CASSIRRRVNTEAFF.